This T cell receptor beta chain was sequenced in a study of beta chain features in type 1 diabetes. This clone was counted only a few times. What it binds is not known. Reverse transcribing all isolated RNA meant expressed TCRB transcripts were sequenced. Generated by immunoSEQ multiplex PCR, the TCRdb table keeps only in-frame clones and is missing some. The sample contains about 180,000 clones, 6.5% to 9.5% of which appear only once. The V gene lost 6 bases and the J gene lost 1 base, with 16 bases spanning the gap. CDR3 size: 15 residues. Looked up from germline, CDR1 is SGHTS and CDR2 is YDEGEE. Regarding the study as a whole: Type 1 diabetes patients had TCRB CDR3s that were shorter (moderately but significantly so) in all four CD4+ subsets. Possible PCR preference for shorter templates applied equally to patients and controls.

The source of this sequence is a woman aged 40 to 49 with type 1 diabetes. The J gene is TRBJ1-1, the V gene TRBV5-8, with a weak D call TRBD1 (5 bases). Sequenced sample: central memory CD4+ T cells from blood. CDR3 amino acids: CASMRGPRSNTEAFF. Here the CDR3 DNA reads TGTGCCAGCATGCGGGGACCGCGATCGAACACTGAAGCTTTCTTT.